The 20 T cell receptor beta chains below all came from one sample that was sequenced in a study of blood T cell repertoires in COVID-19. Assay: immunoSEQ multiplex PCR; the TCRdb copy retains only in-frame clones and omits some. Of some 200,000 clones in the sample, under 90% were seen once. The source material was PBMCs or T cells enriched from blood (not recorded which). Source of these receptors: a woman between 50 and 59 years old with acute COVID-19.

V is TRBV3-1 (or the pseudogene TRBV3-2) and J is TRBJ1-3; 8 nucleotides line up with TRBD1. The V gene's germline CDR1 is LGHDT and CDR2 YNNKEL (reference sequence). The V gene end was trimmed by 1 base and the J gene end by 4 bases; junction bases not matched to a gene: 6. The CDR3 consists of 16 residues. CDR3: CASSQGQGARGNTIYF. CDR3 DNA sequence: TGTGCCAGCAGCCAAGGGCAGGGGGCGAGGGGAAACACCATATATTTT.

The CDR3 loop is CASSLVSGQGAGELFF. The CDR3 DNA follows: TGTGCCAGCAGCTTAGTCTCCGGACAGGGGGCCGGGGAGCTGTTTTTT. This sequence joins TRBV7-2 and TRBJ2-2; 10 bases are shared with TRBD1. V shed 1 base, J shed 6 bases, and the junction held 5 bases outside the gene matches. The germline V gene encodes CDR1 SGHTA and CDR2 FQGNSA. The CDR3 extends over 16 amino acids.

This clone has just a few counts. The chain is built from TRBV5-1 and TRBJ2-3, with D perhaps matching TRBD1 (6 bases). V lost 3 bases and J 1 base, leaving 15 bases between the germline ends. The CDR3 totals 16 residues. Germline CDR1 and CDR2: SGHRS and YFSETQ. Here the CDR3 DNA reads TGCGCCAGCAGCTGGGGTGGGACACAAGGCACAGATACGCAGTATTTT. Translation gives CASSWGGTQGTDTQYF.

This chain links TRBV28 with TRBJ2-5, with a possible D match to TRBD1 (5 bases). From germline, CDR1 is MDHEN and CDR2 SYDVKM. Trimming took off 6 bases at V and 5 bases at J, with 22 bases between the two ends. This CDR3 is 16 amino acids long. CDR3 loop: CASSPTGHRIWETQYF. CDR3 DNA: TGTGCCAGCAGCCCGACCGGACATAGGATATGGGAGACCCAGTACTTC.

The chain joins TRBV25-1 to TRBJ1-2, with D possibly being TRBD1 (6 bases). V was trimmed by 1 base and J by 3 bases, leaving 9 bases between them. CDR3 length: 14 residues. Germline V CDR1 and CDR2: MGHDK, SYGVNS. The CDR3 DNA reads as TGTGCCAGCAGTGAATGGGCAGGGGACTATGGCTACACCTTC. Its translation is CASSEWAGDYGYTF.

The gene calls are TRBV10-3 and TRBJ2-2; D ambiguous. The CDR3 sequence is 14 residues long. V was trimmed by 0 bases and J by 3 bases, leaving 5 bases between them. Germline CDR1 ENHRY, CDR2 SYGVKD. CDR3 region: CAISESSYTGELFF. The CDR3 nucleotides are TGTGCCATCAGTGAGTCTTCGTACACCGGGGAGCTGTTTTTT.

The chain carries TRBV7-2 and TRBJ2-1, with D perhaps TRBD2 (5 bases). The V gene lost 3 bases and the J gene lost 5 bases, with 14 bases spanning the gap. The CDR3 has 15 residues. Germline V gene data show CDR1 as SGHTA and CDR2 as FQGNSA. CDR3 DNA sequence: TGTGCCAGCAGCTTTGGACGTCTCGGGGACAATGAGCAGTTCTTC. Translation: CASSFGRLGDNEQFF.

The chain couples TRBV29-1 to TRBJ1-1; D gene unclear. Germline-derived CDR1 and CDR2 are SQVTM and ANQGSEA. This CDR3 is 9 amino acids long. Trimming removed 3 bases from V and 10 bases from J, with 6 bases in between. The CDR3 loop is CSVEEAAFF. Here the CDR3 DNA reads TGCAGCGTTGAGGAGGCAGCTTTCTTT.

The chain uses TRBV7-2 and TRBJ2-2, with 10 nucleotides matching TRBD1. V gave up 3 bases and J gave up 3 bases; unmatched junction bases: 1. This CDR3 comprises 15 residues. Germline V lookup: CDR1 SGHTA, CDR2 FQGNSA. The CDR3, as DNA: TGTGCCAGCAGCTTGGGACAGGGGTACACCGGGGAGCTGTTTTTT. Amino acids: CASSLGQGYTGELFF.

The chain joins TRBV5-6 to TRBJ2-1; 8 nucleotides line up with TRBD2. The CDR3 totals 15 residues. V lost 5 bases and J lost 9; bases outside the gene matches: 13. Germline CDR1 SGHDT, CDR2 YYEEEE. CDR3 coding DNA: TGTGCCAGCAGTTCGCCCGGGACTAGGGGCGGTGAGCAGTTCTTC. Amino acid sequence: CASSSPGTRGGEQFF.

The V gene is TRBV2, the J gene TRBJ2-7; D is undetermined. The CDR3 is 11 residues long. From germline, CDR1 is SNHLY and CDR2 FYNNEI. V was shortened by 2 bases and J by 3 bases, with 2 bases between the two germline ends. The CDR3 DNA is TGTGCCAGCAGTGAACACTACGAGCAGTACTTC. Protein: CASSEHYEQYF.

The V and J genes are TRBV6-2 or TRBV6-3 and TRBJ1-1, with TRBD1 matching 7 bases. Trimming at V came to 4 bases and at J to 8 bases, leaving 19 bases not matched to a gene. CDR1 and CDR2 from the germline V gene are MNHEY and SVGEGT. The CDR3 is made up of 17 amino acids. The CDR3 protein is CASSSSAQPGQSDEAFF. In DNA form, the CDR3 reads TGTGCCAGCAGTTCTTCAGCCCAACCGGGACAGTCAGACGAAGCTTTCTTT.

V and J are TRBV28 and TRBJ2-7; 9 positions match TRBD1. The CDR3 has 13 amino acids. CDR1 MDHEN and CDR2 SYDVKM come from the germline V gene. Trimming took 8 bases from V and 4 from J; bases not matched to a gene: 6. CDR3 sequence reads: CASGTGGGYEQYF. For the CDR3, the DNA is TGTGCCAGCGGAACAGGGGGCGGATACGAGCAGTACTTC.

The CDR3 sequence is CASSQGGQGIYEQYF. The CDR3 DNA is TGTGCCAGCAGCCAAGGAGGACAGGGTATCTACGAGCAGTACTTC. The gene calls are TRBV4-2 and TRBJ2-7; 8 bases are shared with TRBD1. The CDR3 sequence is 15 residues long. From germline, CDR1 is LGHNA and CDR2 YNFKEQ. The J segment lost 3 bases and the V segment lost 1 base, leaving 5 bases of the junction unmatched.

The rearrangement links TRBV27 to TRBJ1-5; TRBD1 is a possible D gene (5 bases). V lost 3 bases and J lost 1, with 10 bases in between. The CDR3 is 15 residues long. CDR1 is MNHEY, CDR2 SMNVEV, per germline (reference sequence). The CDR3 DNA reads as TGTGCCAGCAGTTTTACGGGGGTAAGCAATCAGCCCCAGCATTTT. Protein: CASSFTGVSNQPQHF.

The genes are TRBV11-3 and TRBJ2-2, with D possibly TRBD1 on 7 matching bases. The V gene's germline CDR1 is SGHNT and CDR2 YENEEA. Trimming took 0 bases from V and 5 from J, leaving 16 bases between them. This CDR3 comprises 17 residues. CDR3 sequence: CASSLDPWRGQTGELFF. The DNA for the CDR3 is TGTGCCAGCAGCTTAGATCCCTGGCGGGGACAGACCGGGGAGCTGTTTTTT. Drawing the rest from reference TRBV11-3 and TRBJ2-2, the complete variable domain is EAGVVQSPRYKIIEKKQPVAFWCNPISGHNTLYWYLQNLGQGPELLIRYENEEAVDDSQLPKDRFSAERLKGVDSTLKIQPAELGDSAVYLCASSLDPWRGQTGELFFGEGSRLTVL.

The chain employs TRBV7-2 and TRBJ1-5, with D unresolved. Trimming removed 1 base at V and 3 bases at J, with 10 bases between. CDR1 is SGHTA and CDR2 is FQGNSA in the germline V gene. This CDR3 is built from 15 residues. CDR3 bases: TGTGCCAGCAGCTTAGGATCGGGGAACAATCAGCCCCAGCATTTT. It specifies CASSLGSGNNQPQHF. Filled out from reference TRBV7-2 and TRBJ1-5, the complete variable domain reads GAGVSQSPSNKVTEKGKDVELRCDPISGHTALYWYRQSLGQGLEFLIYFQGNSAPDKSGLPSDRFSAERTGGSVSTLTIQRTQQEDSAVYLCASSLGSGNNQPQHFGDGTRLSIL.

The chain couples TRBV6-5 to TRBJ1-1; possible D gene TRBD1, 5 bases. With 4 bases removed from V and 3 bases from J, the gap between germline ends came to 15 bases. This CDR3 has 15 residues. Germline loops: CDR1 MNHEY, CDR2 SVGAGI. The CDR3 DNA follows: TGTGCCAGCAGTTGGGGAGGGGCGCGGGACACTGAAGCTTTCTTT. This translates into CASSWGGARDTEAFF.

This chain connects TRBV14 to TRBJ2-6, with D hard to call. V dropped 8 bases and J dropped 2 bases, with 7 bases sitting between them. The CDR3 runs to 13 residues. Per the germline V gene, CDR1 is SGHDN and CDR2 is FVKESK. The CDR3 protein is CASRVAGANVLTF. The DNA of the CDR3 is TGTGCCAGCCGGGTGGCTGGGGCCAACGTCCTGACTTTC. The full variable domain, in which reference TRBV14 and TRBJ2-6 provide the parts outside the CDR3, is EAGVTQFPSHSVIEKGQTVTLRCDPISGHDNLYWYRRVMGKEIKFLLHFVKESKQDESGMPNNRFLAERTGGTYSTLKVQPAELEDSGVYFCASRVAGANVLTFGAGSRLTVL.

The CDR3 reads CASGTGGSGANVLTF. DNA for the CDR3: TGTGCCAGCGGGACAGGGGGGTCTGGGGCCAACGTCCTGACTTTC. The chain is built from TRBV9 and TRBJ2-6; TRBD1 matches 11 bases. Germline V gene lookup returns CDR1 SGDLS and CDR2 YYNGEE. The CDR3 is 15 amino acids. J lost 1 base, V lost 7 bases, and 1 base had no gene match.